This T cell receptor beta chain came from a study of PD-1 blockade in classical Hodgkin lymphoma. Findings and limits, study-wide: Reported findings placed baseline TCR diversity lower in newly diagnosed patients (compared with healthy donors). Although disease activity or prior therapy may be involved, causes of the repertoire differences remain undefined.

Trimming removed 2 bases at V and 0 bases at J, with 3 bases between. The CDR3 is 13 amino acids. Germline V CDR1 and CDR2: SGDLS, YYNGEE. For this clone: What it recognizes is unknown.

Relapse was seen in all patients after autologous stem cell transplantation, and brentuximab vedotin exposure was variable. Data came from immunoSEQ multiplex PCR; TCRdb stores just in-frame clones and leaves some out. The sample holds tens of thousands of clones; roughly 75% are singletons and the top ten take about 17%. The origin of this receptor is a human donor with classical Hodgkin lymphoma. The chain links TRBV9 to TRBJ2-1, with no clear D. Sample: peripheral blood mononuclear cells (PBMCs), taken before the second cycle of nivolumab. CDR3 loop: CASSVRSYNEQFF. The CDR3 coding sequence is TGTGCCAGCAGCGTCCGCTCCTACAATGAGCAGTTCTTC.